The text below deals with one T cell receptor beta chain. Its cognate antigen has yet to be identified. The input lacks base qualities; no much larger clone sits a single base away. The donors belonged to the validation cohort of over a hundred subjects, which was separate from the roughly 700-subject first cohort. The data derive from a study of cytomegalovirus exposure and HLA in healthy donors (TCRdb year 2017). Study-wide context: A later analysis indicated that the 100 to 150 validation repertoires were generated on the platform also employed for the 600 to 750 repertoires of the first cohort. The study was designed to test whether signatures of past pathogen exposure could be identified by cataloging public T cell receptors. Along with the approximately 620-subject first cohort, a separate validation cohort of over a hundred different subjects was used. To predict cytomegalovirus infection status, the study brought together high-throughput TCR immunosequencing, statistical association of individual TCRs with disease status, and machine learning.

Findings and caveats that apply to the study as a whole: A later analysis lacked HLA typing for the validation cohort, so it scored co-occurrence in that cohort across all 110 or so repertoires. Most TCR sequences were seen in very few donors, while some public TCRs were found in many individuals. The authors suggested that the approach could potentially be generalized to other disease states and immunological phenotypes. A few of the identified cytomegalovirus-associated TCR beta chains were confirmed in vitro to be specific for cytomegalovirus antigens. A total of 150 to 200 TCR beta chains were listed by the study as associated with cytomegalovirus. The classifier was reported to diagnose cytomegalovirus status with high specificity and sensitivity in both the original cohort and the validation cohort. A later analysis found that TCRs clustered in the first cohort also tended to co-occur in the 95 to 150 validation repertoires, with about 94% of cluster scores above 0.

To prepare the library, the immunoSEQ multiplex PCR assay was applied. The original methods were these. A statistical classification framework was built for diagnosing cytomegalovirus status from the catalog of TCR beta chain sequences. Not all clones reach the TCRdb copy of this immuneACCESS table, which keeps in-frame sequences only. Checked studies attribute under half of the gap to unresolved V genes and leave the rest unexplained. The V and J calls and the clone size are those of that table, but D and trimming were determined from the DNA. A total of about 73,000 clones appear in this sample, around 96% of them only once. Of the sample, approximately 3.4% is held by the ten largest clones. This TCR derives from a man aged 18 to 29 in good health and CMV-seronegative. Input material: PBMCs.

Read as DNA, the sequence is TGCACCAGCAGCCTAGGACTAGCGGGGGCCTCCCGGGAGACCCAGTACTTC. It codes for CTSSLGLAGASRETQYF. The chain joins TRBV1 to TRBJ2-5; the D call of TRBD2 is as the table states it, not checked on the DNA. TRBV1 is a pseudogene segment. The CDR3 numbers 17 residues from cysteine through phenylalanine. The read is trimmed to its CDR3 DNA, 51 bases read in frame from base 1.